The text below deals with one T cell receptor (beta chain). This entry is derived from a study of CD8 T cells in Susac syndrome. Study-level background: Sequenced Susac syndrome patients included over five with active disease and under ten who were in remission. When blood was drawn, patients with Susac syndrome were on intravenous immunoglobulin alone, on corticosteroids, or therapy-naive.

From blood CD8+ and CD4+ T cells, the TCR beta chain was sequenced. Reverse transcription used roughly 0.5 to 1 ug RNA and random hexamers. Amplification of TCR beta CDR3 by immunoSEQ multiplex PCR spanned 54 Vbeta and 13 Jbeta. TCRdb re-derived calls from the immunoSEQ multiplex PCR reads in MiXCR, one entry per CDR3 protein. The profile shows roughly 160,000 distinct CDR3 sequences, 90% to 97% of them singletons. V dropped 4 bases and J dropped 4; count of bases not matched to a gene: 21. Germline V lookup: CDR1 LGHDT, CDR2 YNNKEL (reference sequence). CDR3 size: 20 residues. This receptor was taken from a human donor with Susac syndrome. The sample was CD4+ T cells from PBMCs. The rearrangement links TRBV3-1 to TRBJ2-4; TRBD2 matches at 8 bases. The CDR3 sequence: CASSPFPGYDPTSEKNIQYF. The CDR3 region has the DNA TGTGCCAGCAGCCCGTTTCCAGGGTACGACCCGACTAGCGAAAAAAACATTCAGTACTTC.